One sample yielded the 31 T cell receptor beta chains listed below, sequenced in a study of technical replicates of blood from a handful of donors. TCRdb's table, derived via immunoSEQ multiplex PCR, lists solely in-frame clones and lacks some. Of approximately 74,000 clones listed, 95% to 98% are singletons. Source material: T cells isolated from PBMCs. These receptors were obtained from a human donor in good health.

The chain uses TRBV9 and TRBJ2-7, with TRBD2 matching over 13 bases. Germline trimming cut 0 bases from V and 5 bases from J; bases unmatched to any gene: 5. CDR1 and CDR2 (germline): SGDLS, YYNGEE. The CDR3 has 16 residues. CDR3 bases: TGTGCCAGCAGCGTAGCGACTAGCGGGAGGTTCGACGAGCAGTACTTC. Encoded protein: CASSVATSGRFDEQYF.

This chain uses TRBV2 with TRBJ1-2; D unresolved. Trimming removed 2 bases from V and 0 bases from J, with 7 bases in between. The length of the CDR3 is 14 residues. Germline V gene sequence: CDR1 SNHLY, CDR2 FYNNEI. The DNA for the CDR3 is TGTGCCAGCAGTGAAATGGCCTCTAACTATGGCTACACCTTC. This encodes CASSEMASNYGYTF.

This chain's CDR3 is CASSLQGTSEAFF. The CDR3 DNA reads TGTGCCAGCAGCTTACAGGGTACAAGTGAAGCTTTCTTT. The chain links TRBV11-2 to TRBJ1-1; maybe TRBD1 (5 bases). Trimming took off 2 bases at V and 7 bases at J, with 11 bases between the two ends. The CDR3 totals 13 residues. The germline V gene has CDR1 SGHAT and CDR2 FQNNGV.

The V gene is TRBV23-1, the J gene TRBJ2-7; a weak D match, TRBD1 (5 bases). TRBV23-1 is an ORF, and what it does is uncertain. V was clipped by 4 bases and J by 4 bases, with 20 bases between them. The CDR3 runs 16 residues. The CDR3, as DNA: TGCGCCAGCAGTCCGTTCGAGGCCGGCAGGGAATACGAGCAGTACTTC. Encoded protein: CASSPFEAGREYEQYF.

The chain uses TRBV7-9 and TRBJ1-2; D perhaps matches TRBD1 (5 bases). The CDR3 has 13 amino acids. Germline V lookup: CDR1 SEHNR, CDR2 FQNEAQ (reference sequence). The germline V and J ends were trimmed by 3 bases and 6 bases, with 11 bases remaining between them. The chain's CDR3 is CASSFGGGNGYTF. The CDR3 DNA reads as TGTGCCAGCAGCTTCGGGGGAGGTAATGGCTACACCTTC.

The chain joins TRBV28 to TRBJ1-5; 7 positions match TRBD1. CDR1 is MDHEN, CDR2 SYDVKM, per germline. There are 13 residues in the CDR3. The ends lost 10 bases at V and 9 bases at J; junction bases unmatched: 12. CDR3 loop: CATWSGGLRPQHF. The CDR3 bases are TGTGCCACCTGGTCAGGGGGTCTAAGGCCCCAGCATTTT.

The chain has TRBV7-7 and TRBJ2-1; 7 bases map to TRBD2. Trimming took 5 bases from V and 4 from J; bases not matched to a gene: 8. Germline V gene data show CDR1 as SSHAT and CDR2 as FNYEAQ (reference sequence). The CDR3 is 15 amino acids. The chain's CDR3 is CASSHGGGPYNEQFF. CDR3 DNA sequence: TGTGCCAGCAGCCACGGGGGAGGGCCGTACAATGAGCAGTTCTTC. Full variable domain (rest looked up from reference TRBV7-7 and TRBJ2-1): GAGVSQSPRYKVTKRGQDVTLRCDPISSHATLYWYQQALGQGPEFLTYFNYEAQPDKSGLPSDRFSAERPEGSISTLTIQRTEQRDSAMYRCASSHGGGPYNEQFFGPGTRLTVL.

This chain links TRBV7-9 with TRBJ2-5; 8 bases match TRBD2. V was pared by 7 bases and J by 5 bases, with 21 bases of the junction left unmatched. The CDR3 runs to 18 residues. CDR1 SEHNR and CDR2 FQNEAQ come from the germline V gene (reference sequence). CDR3 loop: CASTLGTTGGPLGETQYF. CDR3 bases: TGTGCCAGCACCTTGGGTACCACGGGGGGGCCCCTTGGGGAGACCCAGTACTTC.

This rearrangement joins TRBV9 to TRBJ2-5; weak D call: TRBD1 (7 bases). Trimming removed 2 bases from V and 0 bases from J, with 14 bases in between. This CDR3 is built from 16 residues. Germline-derived CDR1 and CDR2 are SGDLS and YYNGEE. This chain's CDR3 is CASSVGAGGYQETQYF. CDR3 nucleotides: TGTGCCAGCAGCGTCGGTGCAGGGGGGTACCAAGAGACCCAGTACTTC.

V usage is TRBV2 and J usage is TRBJ1-1; TRBD1 agrees at 8 bases. The CDR3 covers 12 residues. The V gene end was trimmed by 6 bases and the J gene end by 4 bases; junction bases not matched to a gene: 1. Germline CDR1 SNHLY, CDR2 FYNNEI. The CDR3 region has the DNA TGTGCCAGCAGAACAGGGGGCACTGAAGCTTTCTTT. Protein product: CASRTGGTEAFF.

This chain links TRBV7-3 with TRBJ2-5; tentative D call: TRBD1 (7 bases). The CDR3 sequence is 15 residues long. Germline CDR1 SGHTA, CDR2 FQGTGA. The V and J ends lost 5 bases and 3 bases respectively, with 16 bases between them. CDR3 sequence reads: CASSRRGQSEETQYF. The CDR3 DNA reads as TGTGCCAGCAGCCGGCGGGGACAGAGCGAAGAGACCCAGTACTTC.

The chain uses TRBV9 and TRBJ2-7; 9 bases line up with TRBD2. CDR1 SGDLS and CDR2 YYNGEE come from the germline V gene. The V and J ends lost 4 bases and 0 bases, in that order; junction bases with no gene match: 8. This CDR3 spans 16 amino acids. The DNA for the CDR3 is TGTGCCAGCAGCTCACCAGCGGGGGGTAACTCCTACGAGCAGTACTTC. Protein: CASSSPAGGNSYEQYF.

This chain uses TRBV6-5 with TRBJ2-7; TRBD1 might be the D (5 bases). The CDR3 contains 13 residues. The germline V and J ends were trimmed by 6 bases and 5 bases, with 14 bases remaining between them. The germline CDR1 and CDR2 sequences are MNHEY and SVGAGI. This CDR3 reads CASSRDPAHEQYF. CDR3 nucleotide sequence: TGTGCCAGCAGCAGGGATCCCGCACACGAGCAGTACTTC.

In this sample, this clone turned up once. This rearrangement joins TRBV18 to TRBJ1-2, with D possibly matching TRBD1 (5 bases). The CDR3 spans 13 residues. In germline, CDR1 is KGHSH, CDR2 LQKENI. V was clipped by 4 bases and J by 8 bases, with 14 bases between them. The CDR3 sequence: CASSQSGQLGYTF. In nucleotides, the CDR3 is TGTGCCAGCTCACAATCTGGACAATTAGGCTACACCTTC. The entire variable domain, with the rest obtained from reference TRBV18 and TRBJ1-2, is as follows: NAGVMQNPRHLVRRRGQEARLRCSPMKGHSHVYWYRQLPEEGLKFMVYLQKENIIDESGMPKERFSAEFPKEGPSILRIQQVVRGDSAAYFCASSQSGQLGYTFGSGTRLTVV.

This clone came up once. At one boundary the junction diverges from the germline segment, which might be a read error. The chain employs TRBV7-7 and TRBJ2-1, with 8 bases that match TRBD1. CDR1 SSHAT and CDR2 FNYEAQ come from the germline V gene (reference sequence). CDR3 length equals 13 residues. The CDR3 protein is CASSSDRGNEQFF. The CDR3 DNA follows: TGTGCTAGCAGCTCCGACAGGGGCAATGAGCAGTTCTTC.

The chain links TRBV5-1 to TRBJ2-7, with a possible D match to TRBD2 (6 bases). Trimming removed 0 bases from V and 2 bases from J, with 9 bases in between. CDR1 is SGHRS and CDR2 is YFSETQ in the germline V gene. There are 14 residues in the CDR3. The CDR3, as DNA: TGCGCCAGCAGCTTGGCCCGCGGGACCTACGAGCAGTACTTC. Translated, it gives CASSLARGTYEQYF.

This rearrangement joins TRBV30 to TRBJ1-2, with D unclear. CDR3 size: 13 residues. Trimming left V 2 bases short and J 4 bases short, with 11 bases between. CDR1 GTSNPN and CDR2 SVGIG come from the germline V gene (reference sequence). The CDR3 region is CAWSLLSGYGYTF. The CDR3 coding sequence is TGTGCCTGGAGTCTTCTCTCAGGCTATGGCTACACCTTC.

V is TRBV6-1 and J is TRBJ1-1, with D uncertain. Trimming removed 2 bases from V and 2 bases from J, with 9 bases in between. The CDR3 covers 14 residues. From germline, CDR1 is MNHNS and CDR2 SASEGT. In nucleotides, the CDR3 is TGTGCCAGCAGTGAATCCACAGCCAACACTGAAGCTTTCTTT. Translated: CASSESTANTEAFF.

The chain is built from TRBV25-1 and TRBJ1-4, with 11 bases fitting TRBD1. From germline, CDR1 is MGHDK and CDR2 SYGVNS. CDR3 size: 15 residues. After removal of 3 bases from V and 6 bases from J, the junction contained 3 bases not matched to a gene. CDR3 DNA sequence: TGTGCCAGCAGTGACCCGGGACAGGGGGATGAAAAACTGTTTTTT. The encoded protein is CASSDPGQGDEKLFF.

This chain connects TRBV7-9 to TRBJ1-1; D remains unclear. The CDR3 runs to 14 residues. V lost 8 bases to trimming and J lost 3 bases, with 16 bases between them. Germline V lookup: CDR1 SEHNR, CDR2 FQNEAQ (reference sequence). The CDR3 here is CASRVEMAYTEAFF. The CDR3 coding sequence is TGTGCCAGCCGCGTGGAGATGGCGTACACTGAAGCTTTCTTT. Looking up the rest from reference TRBV7-9 and TRBJ1-1 gives the full variable domain: DTGVSQNPRHKITKRGQNVTFRCDPISEHNRLYWYRQTLGQGPEFLTYFQNEAQLEKSRLLSDRFSAERPKGSFSTLEIQRTEQGDSAMYLCASRVEMAYTEAFFGQGTRLTVV.

The chain is built from TRBV11-3 and TRBJ2-5; TRBD2 agrees at 7 bases. V gave up 0 bases and J gave up 4 bases; unmatched junction bases: 2. The CDR3 covers 14 residues. Germline V gives CDR1 SGHNT, CDR2 YENEEA. In nucleotides, the CDR3 is TGTGCCAGCAGCTTAGACGGGGGGTCAGAGACCCAGTACTTC. Its protein is CASSLDGGSETQYF.

The rearrangement links TRBV30 to TRBJ1-3, with a tentative D call TRBD1 (5 bases). CDR3 length equals 12 residues. The germline V gene has CDR1 GTSNPN and CDR2 SVGIG (reference sequence). Between the trimmed V and J ends, which lost 1 base and 8 bases, there was a span of 9 bases. CDR3 sequence reads: CAWSAGPDTIYF. The DNA of the CDR3 is TGTGCCTGGAGTGCAGGGCCCGACACCATATATTTT.

The chain is built from TRBV7-9 and TRBJ1-5; D remains unclear. V was trimmed by 1 base and J by 2 bases, leaving 12 bases between them. This CDR3 contains 16 residues. Germline V gene lookup returns CDR1 SEHNR and CDR2 FQNEAQ (reference sequence). In DNA form, the CDR3 reads TGTGCCAGCAGCTTAGGAGGACTGATAGGCAATCAGCCCCAGCATTTT. Amino acids: CASSLGGLIGNQPQHF.

The chain links TRBV10-1 to TRBJ2-7, with D unresolved. The CDR3 has 13 amino acids. In germline, CDR1 is WNHNN, CDR2 SYGVQD (reference sequence). The V gene lost 2 bases and the J gene lost 4 bases, with 9 bases spanning the gap. As DNA, the CDR3 is TGCGCCAGCAGTGAGACTCCCACTTACGAGCAGTACTTC. Amino acids: CASSETPTYEQYF.

The V gene is TRBV29-1, the J gene TRBJ2-7, with 13 bases lining up with TRBD2. V was clipped by 2 bases and J by 4 bases; unmatched bases: 5. The CDR3 has 15 residues. Germline CDR1 reads SQVTM; CDR2 reads ANQGSEA. CDR3 sequence: CSVETTSGREYEQYF. The CDR3 DNA reads as TGCAGCGTTGAAACTACTAGCGGGAGGGAGTACGAGCAGTACTTC.

The chain carries TRBV6-1 and TRBJ1-6, with TRBD1 identical over 7 bases. Trimming removed 6 bases from V and 6 bases from J; junction bases left unmatched: 8. The length of the CDR3 is 15 residues. The germline V gene encodes CDR1 MNHNS and CDR2 SASEGT. The CDR3 protein is CASRSRQGSNSPLHF. CDR3 DNA sequence: TGTGCCAGCAGATCCCGACAGGGCAGTAATTCACCCCTCCACTTT.

CDR3 in DNA: TGTGCCAGCAGTTTATGGGGGGCTAACATTCAGTACTTC. It translates to CASSLWGANIQYF. The rearrangement uses TRBV28 and TRBJ2-4; D perhaps matches TRBD1 (6 bases). V was pared by 0 bases and J by 7 bases, with 7 bases between. Germline CDR1 reads MDHEN; CDR2 reads SYDVKM. This CDR3 is built from 13 residues.

J is TRBJ2-1 and V is TRBV9; 9 bases are shared with TRBD2. The V and J ends lost 1 base and 9 bases, in that order; junction bases with no gene match: 8. Germline V gives CDR1 SGDLS, CDR2 YYNGEE. This CDR3 spans 15 amino acids. The CDR3 protein is CASSVSGGGGSEQFF. The CDR3 DNA reads as TGTGCCAGCAGCGTATCTGGCGGGGGGGGGAGTGAGCAGTTCTTC. The full variable domain, rest sourced from reference TRBV9 and TRBJ2-1, is DSGVTQTPKHLITATGQRVTLRCSPRSGDLSVYWYQQSLDQGLQFLIQYYNGEERAKGNILERFSAQQFPDLHSELNLSSLELGDSALYFCASSVSGGGGSEQFFGPGTRLTVL.

The chain employs TRBV5-1 and TRBJ2-3; 10 bases are a match to TRBD2. The junction had 6 bases not matched to a gene; V was cut back by 0 bases and J by 2 bases. Germline lookup yields CDR1 SGHRS and CDR2 YFSETQ. The CDR3 totals 17 residues. This CDR3 is CASSLGPAGGFTDTQYF. The CDR3 DNA sequence: TGCGCCAGCAGCTTGGGACCAGCGGGAGGGTTCACAGATACGCAGTATTTT.

The chain is built from TRBV11-2 and TRBJ1-1, with 11 nucleotides matching TRBD1. Germline CDR1 is SGHAT and CDR2 is FQNNGV. V trimming: 5 bases; J trimming: 0 bases; junction bases outside the gene matches: 11. The length of the CDR3 is 18 residues. In nucleotides, the CDR3 is TGTGCCAGCAGCCCCCGGACAGGGGGCCCTCCCATGAACACTGAAGCTTTCTTT. Residues: CASSPRTGGPPMNTEAFF.

V usage is TRBV5-1 and J usage is TRBJ1-1; D possibly corresponds to TRBD1 (5 bases). The germline V gene encodes CDR1 SGHRS and CDR2 YFSETQ. This CDR3 has 12 residues. V lost 2 bases to trimming and J lost 4 bases, with 6 bases between them. The CDR3 DNA follows: TGCGCCAGCAGCTTAAGGGGCACTGAAGCTTTCTTT. Translated: CASSLRGTEAFF.